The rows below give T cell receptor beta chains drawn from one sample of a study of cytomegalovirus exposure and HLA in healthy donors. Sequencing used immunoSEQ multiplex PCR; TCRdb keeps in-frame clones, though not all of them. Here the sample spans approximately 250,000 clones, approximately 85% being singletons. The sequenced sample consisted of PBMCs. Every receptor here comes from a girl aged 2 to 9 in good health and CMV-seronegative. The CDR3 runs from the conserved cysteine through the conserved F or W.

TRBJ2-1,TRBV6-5,CASSYLASGDNRLFF
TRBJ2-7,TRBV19,CASSTGGASYEQYF
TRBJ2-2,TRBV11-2,CASSLEAGNTGELFF
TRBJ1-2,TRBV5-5,CASSLGGNYGYTF
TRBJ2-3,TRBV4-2,CASSRGGAADTQYF
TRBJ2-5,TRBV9,CASSVAASQETQYF
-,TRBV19,CASSITSGSEQYF
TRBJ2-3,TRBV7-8,CASSRGLAGVFLEDTQYF
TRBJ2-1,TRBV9,CASSVGGSYNEQFF
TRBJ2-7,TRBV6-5,CASSYSDGTGPYF
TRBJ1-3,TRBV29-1,CSARGQPGNTIYF
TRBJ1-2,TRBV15,CATSREGGYGYTF
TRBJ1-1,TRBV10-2,CASSTFSRDYSEAFF
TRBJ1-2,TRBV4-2,CASSQLDGTYGYTF
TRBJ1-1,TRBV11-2,CASSTSTGDWAFF
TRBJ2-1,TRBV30,CAWSQNEQFF
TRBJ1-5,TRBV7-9,CASSTPGENQPQHF
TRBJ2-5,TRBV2,CASRADLAGGLQETQYF
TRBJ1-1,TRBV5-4,CASSEARGSYTEAFF
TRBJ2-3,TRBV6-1,CASSESSGGSSTDTQYF
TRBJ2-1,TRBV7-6,CASSPNRAGASYNEQFF
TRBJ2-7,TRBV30,CAWSDKSYEQYF
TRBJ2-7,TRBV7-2,CASSPTTGSTYEQYF
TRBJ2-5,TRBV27,CASSNRSFFRVETQYF
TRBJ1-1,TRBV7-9,CASSFGGQAEAFF